These T cell receptor beta chains were read from a single sample in a study of T cells in Graves' hyperthyroidism and ophthalmopathy. In TCRdb, the multiplex PCR reads were re-called with MiXCR into one record per CDR3 protein. The sample contains 600,000 or so distinct CDR3 sequences, approximately 15% of which appear only once. Sequencing was carried out using blood. The receptors derive from a young woman with Graves' ophthalmopathy. CDR3s include the opening cysteine and the closing phenylalanine or tryptophan. D genes are given only for firm matches.

16,TRBV6-1,TRBJ2-2,TRBD1,CASSEWTGGGTGELFF
11,TRBV11-3,TRBJ2-7,TRBD1,CATQTGEEQYF
13,TRBV9,TRBJ2-5,.,CASSVGGDETQYF
16,TRBV27,TRBJ1-3,TRBD1,CASSPAGGVSGNTIYF
17,TRBV5-6,TRBJ2-1,TRBD2,CASSLHGGRSSYNEQFF
14,TRBV7-8,TRBJ2-3,.,CASSSKRGTDTQYF
15,TRBV2,TRBJ2-7,.,CASSEEGGWTYEQYF
15,TRBV9,TRBJ1-1,TRBD1,CASSVSGQGRTEAFF
15,TRBV27,TRBJ1-6,.,CASSDEGVRNSPLHF
13,TRBV10-3,TRBJ1-1,.,CAIRRQGRAEAFF
12,TRBV27,TRBJ2-7,TRBD1,CASSGTGNELNF
13,TRBV9,TRBJ1-2,.,CASSAGARDGYTF
17,TRBV19,TRBJ2-2,.,CASRERGSTDDTGELFF
14,TRBV12-5,TRBJ2-3,.,CASGLVLLLDTQYF
15,TRBV19,TRBJ1-1,TRBD1,CASSIAGTGNTEAFF
15,TRBV7-8,TRBJ2-1,.,CASSLVGNRNNEQFF
14,TRBV3-1,TRBJ1-1,.,CASSRNLGSTEAFF
13,TRBV27,TRBJ2-1,.,CASRRGAVYEQFF
16,TRBV11-2,TRBJ2-1,TRBD2,CASCSLAGGENNEQFF
16,TRBV29-1,TRBJ2-7,TRBD2,CSVEDLPTSGRYEQYF
15,TRBV10-3,TRBJ2-1,TRBD2,CAIQPGLAGDNEQFF
13,TRBV27,TRBJ1-6,.,CASSVSYNSPLHF
15,TRBV6-5,TRBJ2-1,.,CASSYRDSYYNEQFF
17,TRBV20-1,TRBJ1-4,.,CSASTGNQPELAEKLFF
17,TRBV25-1,TRBJ2-1,TRBD1,CASSGQGQRSSYNEQFF
16,TRBV7-2,TRBJ2-4,TRBD1,CASRVRQGGAKNIQYF
15,TRBV28,TRBJ2-7,.,CASSWPPGLLHEQYF
16,TRBV19,TRBJ1-1,.,CASSIGGVEGTTEAFF
15,TRBV2,TRBJ2-1,.,CASSVGAPSPNEQFF
15,TRBV7-9,TRBJ1-1,.,CASSLEGRVNTEAFF
14,TRBV5-1,TRBJ2-7,.,CACRPGRGMGEQYF
14,TRBV20-1,TRBJ2-5,.,CSATRDGSPGAQYF
20,TRBV7-9,TRBJ2-7,TRBD2,CASSLIRGQTLAGEGREQYF
14,TRBV29-1,TRBJ1-5,.,CSVAAQDSDQPQHF
17,TRBV27,TRBJ1-4,TRBD1,CASSLRQGGSDMEKLFF
22,TRBV6-2/TRBV6-3,TRBJ2-1,TRBD2,CASSYAGLTRVAPPQIYNEQFF
14,TRBV7-2,TRBJ1-1,TRBD1,CASSLFLTGVSVIF
13,TRBV2,TRBJ1-2,.,CASNREGTYGYTF
13,TRBV18,TRBJ1-5,.,CASSISQDQPQHF
15,TRBV7-3,TRBJ2-3,.,CASSGQGLAIDTQYF
17,TRBV10-3,TRBJ1-2,TRBD1,CAISGGDRGKSNYGYTF
15,TRBV28,TRBJ1-6,TRBD1,CASSGQGAGYSPLHF
17,TRBV20-1,TRBJ2-1,TRBD2,CSADGLAGGSSYNEQFF
12,TRBV20-1,TRBJ2-1,.,CSARGRWGTPFF
14,TRBV30,TRBJ1-2,.,CAWSPGHPHYGYTF
17,TRBV15,TRBJ2-3,TRBD2,CATSRGRLAGGTNTQYF
15,TRBV5-6,TRBJ2-2,.,CASSPRTGKTGELFF
15,TRBV10-3,TRBJ1-5,TRBD1,CAISEPGTGNQPQHF
13,TRBV7-9,TRBJ2-5,.,CASSPGPWETQYF
15,TRBV24-1,TRBJ2-3,TRBD1,CATSDSTGGPDTQYF
17,TRBV27,TRBJ2-2,TRBD2,CASSFVSLAANTGELFF
12,TRBV5-8,TRBJ1-1,.,CASSLTVTEAFF
17,TRBV10-3,TRBJ2-3,TRBD2,CAISELRTSGYTDTQYF
13,TRBV20-1,TRBJ1-1,.,CSAREGGATEAFF
14,TRBV6-1,TRBJ2-1,TRBD2,CASSEGTSAKRQFF
13,TRBV12-5,TRBJ2-7,TRBD2,CASGELAGGPQYF
16,TRBV9,TRBJ1-2,.,CASSSHTISGFYGYTF
13,TRBV12-3/TRBV12-4,TRBJ1-5,.,CASTEQGGQPQHF
14,TRBV11-2,TRBJ1-5,.,CASSLDRGNQPQHF